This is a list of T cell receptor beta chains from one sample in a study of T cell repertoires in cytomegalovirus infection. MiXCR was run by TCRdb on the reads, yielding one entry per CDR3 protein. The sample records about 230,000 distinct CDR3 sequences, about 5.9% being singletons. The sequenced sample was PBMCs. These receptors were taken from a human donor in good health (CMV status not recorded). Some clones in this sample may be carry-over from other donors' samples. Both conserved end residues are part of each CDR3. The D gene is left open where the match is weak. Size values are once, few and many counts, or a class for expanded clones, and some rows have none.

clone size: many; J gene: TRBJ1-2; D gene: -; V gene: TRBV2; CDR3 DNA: TGTGCCAGCAGTGTCCCCTCGGGGGGCCTTGGCTACACCTTC; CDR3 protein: CASSVPSGGLGYTF
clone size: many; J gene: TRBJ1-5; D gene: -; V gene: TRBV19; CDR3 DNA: TGTGCCAGTAGTAAGGACAGAAGCAATCAGCCCCAGCATTTT; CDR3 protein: CASSKDRSNQPQHF
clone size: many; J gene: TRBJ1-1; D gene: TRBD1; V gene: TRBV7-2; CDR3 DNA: TGTGCCAGCAGCTGGAGACAGGGGGCCGTATTGGCTTTCTTT; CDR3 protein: CASSWRQGAVLAFF
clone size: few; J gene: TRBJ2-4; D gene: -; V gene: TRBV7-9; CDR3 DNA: TGTGCCAGCAGCCACGGAAGAATTCAGTACTTC; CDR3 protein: CASSHGRIQYF
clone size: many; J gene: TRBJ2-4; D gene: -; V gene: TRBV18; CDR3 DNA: TGTGCCAGCTCACCTGGGAGGACCAAAAACATTCAGTACTTC; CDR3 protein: CASSPGRTKNIQYF
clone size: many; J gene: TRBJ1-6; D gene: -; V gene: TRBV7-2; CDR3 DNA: TGTGCCAGCAGCTCGGGGGCCCATTCACCCCTCCACTTT; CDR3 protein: CASSSGAHSPLHF
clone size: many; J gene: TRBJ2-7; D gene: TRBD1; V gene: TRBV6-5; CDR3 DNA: TGTGCCAGCAGTTACTCCGGGACAGCTACCTACGAGCAGTACTTC; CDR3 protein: CASSYSGTATYEQYF
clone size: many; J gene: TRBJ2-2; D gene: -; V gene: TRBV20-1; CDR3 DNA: TGCAGTTTCCGTTCGGACACCGGGGAGCTGTTTTTT; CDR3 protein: CSFRSDTGELFF
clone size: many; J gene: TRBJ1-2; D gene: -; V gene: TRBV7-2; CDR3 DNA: TGTGCCAGCAGCTTAGGGCAGGGTCAAAGCTCCCACTTC; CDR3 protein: CASSLGQGQSSHF
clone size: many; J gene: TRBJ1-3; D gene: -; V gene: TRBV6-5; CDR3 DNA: TGTGCCAGCAGTTACGCGTCGGGGGGGACTGGAAACACCATATATTTT; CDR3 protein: CASSYASGGTGNTIYF
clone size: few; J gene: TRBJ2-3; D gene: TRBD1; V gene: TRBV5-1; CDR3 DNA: TGCGCCAGCAGCTCAGGACAGGGGCCCGGAGATACGCAGTATTTT; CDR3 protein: CASSSGQGPGDTQYF
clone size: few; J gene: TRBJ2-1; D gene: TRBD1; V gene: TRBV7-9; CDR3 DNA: TGTGCCAGCGCGGGACAGGGGGACAATGAGCAGTTCTTC; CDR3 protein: CASAGQGDNEQFF
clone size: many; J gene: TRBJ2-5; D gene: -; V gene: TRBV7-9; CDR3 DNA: TGTGCCAGCAGTATTAAAGAGACCCAGTACTTC; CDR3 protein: CASSIKETQYF
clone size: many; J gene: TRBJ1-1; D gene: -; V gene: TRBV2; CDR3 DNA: TGTGCCAGCAGAGCTACAGTGAACACTGAAGCTTTCTTT; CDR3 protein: CASRATVNTEAFF
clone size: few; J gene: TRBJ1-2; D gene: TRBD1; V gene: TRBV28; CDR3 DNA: TGTGCCAGCAGTATAACAGGGGGCGCAAAAGGCTACACCTTC; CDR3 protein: CASSITGGAKGYTF
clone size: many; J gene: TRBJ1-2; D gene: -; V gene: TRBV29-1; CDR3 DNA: TGCAGCGTTGAATATAGAGGAGTTTATGGCTACACCTTC; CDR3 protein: CSVEYRGVYGYTF
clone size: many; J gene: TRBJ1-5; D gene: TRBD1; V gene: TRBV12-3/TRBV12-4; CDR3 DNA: TGTGCCAGCAGTTGGCTACAGGGGGTTGGTCAGCCCCAGCATTTT; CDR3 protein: CASSWLQGVGQPQHF
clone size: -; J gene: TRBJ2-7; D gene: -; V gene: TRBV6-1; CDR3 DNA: TGTGCCAGCAGTTCCAGGGGACGGAAAACCTACGAGCAGTACTTC; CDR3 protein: CASSSRGRKTYEQYF
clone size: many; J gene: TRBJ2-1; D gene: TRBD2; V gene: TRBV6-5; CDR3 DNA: TGTGCCAGCAGTTCCTCTCTAGCGGGGGACTACAATGAGCAGTTCTTC; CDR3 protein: CASSSSLAGDYNEQFF
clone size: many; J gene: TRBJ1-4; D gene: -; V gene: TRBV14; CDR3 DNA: TGTGCCAGCAGTCGATTGGACGGAGAAAAACTGTTTTTT; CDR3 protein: CASSRLDGEKLFF
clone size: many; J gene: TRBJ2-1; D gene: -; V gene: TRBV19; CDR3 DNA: TGTGCCAGTAGTACAGTTGGGGGCCTCTACAATGAGCAGTTCTTC; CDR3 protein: CASSTVGGLYNEQFF
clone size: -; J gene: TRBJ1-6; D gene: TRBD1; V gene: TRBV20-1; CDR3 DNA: TGCAGTGCTAGAACGACCGGGACAGGGGACTCACCCCTCCACTTT; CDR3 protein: CSARTTGTGDSPLHF
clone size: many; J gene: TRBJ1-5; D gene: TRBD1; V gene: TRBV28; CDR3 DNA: TGTGCCAGCAGTCCAGACAGGGCCCGAGTTGGAAATCAGCCCCAGCATTTT; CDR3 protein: CASSPDRARVGNQPQHF
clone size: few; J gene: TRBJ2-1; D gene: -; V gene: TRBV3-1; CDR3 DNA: TGTGCCAGCAGCCAAGATATGGTCCCCTACAATGAGCAGTTCTTC; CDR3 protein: CASSQDMVPYNEQFF